This T cell receptor beta chain emerged from a study of blood T cell repertoires in COVID-19 (dated by TCRdb to 2020 to 2021). With respect to the entire study: Samples covering the acute and convalescent phases of COVID-19 were provided by collaborators in the United States, Italy and Spain. The material from the prospective study consisted of cDNA or gDNA derived from T cells, B-cell-depleted T cells, or PBMCs. Deeply sampled blood TCRbeta repertoires from subjects exposed to, actively infected with, or recovered from COVID-19 were included in the dataset. The repertoires were made available in a free public database intended to serve as a resource for research on the immune response to SARS-CoV-2. Samples were obtained from the ongoing ImmuneRACE study (first 160 participants) and from over 1,000 subjects provided by 6 global collaborators. The sample metadata nearly always contained a de-identified subject ID, COVID-19 status, age in years and sex. HLA class I and class II types, where available, came from metadata supplied by the sample provider rather than from assay-based typing. What the research found in general, with its limitations: Clinical and demographic metadata were provided uncurated, with the amount varying by source and participant.

Each collaborating institution followed its own protocols to collect whole blood in K2EDTA tubes. For TCRbeta analysis, collaborators shipped samples in one of three forms: frozen whole blood, isolated PBMCs, or DNA extracted from either of those sample types. Turning to this clone: Its antigen remains undetermined. Per-base quality was not reported, and no clone a single base away is much larger than it.

CDR1 and CDR2 are read off the germline V gene as SGHDT and YYEEEE. The CDR3 goes from the cysteine to the phenylalanine over 17 residues. This entry keeps only the CDR3 DNA: 51 bases, framed from base 1. The junction carries 15 bases between V and J, which are trimmed by 3 bases and 0 bases respectively. TCRbeta CDR3 regions were amplified from genomic DNA by means of the immunoSEQ Assay, a bias-controlled multiplex PCR. The authors processed their data as follows. The number of nucleated cells in each sample was estimated by amplification of reference gene primers within the assay. To quantify the absolute abundance of each unique TCRbeta CDR3 rearrangement, sequence reads were collapsed and filtered. For each sample, productive Simpson clonality was calculated by taking the square root of Simpson's diversity index across productive rearrangements. TCRdb provides this immuneACCESS table in a form limited to in-frame rearrangements. Some clones are lacking; in checked studies, under half of them reflect an unresolved V gene, and why the rest are absent is not known. That table gives V, J and clone size, and the DNA gave D and trimming. A total of approximately 30,000 clones appear in this sample, about 90% of them only once. Of the sample, roughly 0.59% falls within the top ten clones.

The TCR originated in a woman in her forties with active or convalescent COVID-19. The specimen sequenced was peripheral blood. The chain uses TRBV5-6 and TRBJ2-2; matching of 8 bases hints at TRBD2 as the D gene. In nucleotides, the sequence is TGTGCCAGCAGCTCCCGGGGGGGACAGCCGAACACCGGGGAGCTGTTTTTT. This codes for CASSSRGGQPNTGELFF.